The T cell receptor beta chain under discussion was sequenced for a study of T cells after yellow fever vaccination. Looking at the study overall: Fractions of limited cellularity were prepared by means of SMART-Seq v4 Ultra Low Input.

TCRdb redid the calling of the 5' RACE reads with MiXCR, one entry per CDR3 protein. This table has hundreds of thousands of distinct CDR3 sequences, roughly 9.4% appearing once. Findings and limits, study-wide: Post-booster repertoires contained most primary-vaccination clones again (about 95% CD4, about 90% CD8). Weaker in magnitude, the secondary response showed a faster peak on day 5 versus 15. There was a possibility that FACS-sorted repertoires contained abundant clonotypes contaminating from the bulk population.

The ends were cut back, 4 bases at V and 5 bases at J, with 5 bases in the middle. The CDR3 has 11 residues. Per the germline V gene, CDR1 is WSHSY and CDR2 is SAAADI. This clonotype was found many times. The antigen is not known. The TCR comes from a man aged 18 to 30 who received the YFV17D yellow fever vaccine. This chain uses TRBV10-2 with TRBJ1-2; D gene ambiguous. The source material was PBMCs, sampled on the day of the first yellow fever vaccination. The CDR3 DNA sequence: TGCGCCAGCAGTGCCCATTATGGCTACACCTTC. Residues: CASSAHYGYTF.